This T cell receptor (beta chain) came from a study of radiotherapy plus CTLA-4 blockade in lung cancer. This clone came up a few times. Measured with immunoSEQ multiplex PCR; TCRdb has only the in-frame clones, and not every one. The sample gives 100,000 to 150,000 clones, just under 90% of which show up once; about 7% is in the top ten. Germline V gene data show CDR1 as MNHEY and CDR2 as SVGAGI. This CDR3 has 12 residues. Trimming shortened V by 10 bases and J by 5 bases, and 11 bases separated the two germline ends. This TCR came from a human donor with non-small cell lung cancer that progressed on radiotherapy plus ipilimumab. The sample consisted of peripheral blood, taken from a patient treated with radiotherapy plus ipilimumab. The V and J genes are TRBV6-5 and TRBJ1-4; the D gene is possibly TRBD1 (5 bases). CDR3 protein: CATRQINEKLFF. The CDR3 DNA reads TGTGCCACACGACAGATAAATGAAAAACTGTTTTTT.